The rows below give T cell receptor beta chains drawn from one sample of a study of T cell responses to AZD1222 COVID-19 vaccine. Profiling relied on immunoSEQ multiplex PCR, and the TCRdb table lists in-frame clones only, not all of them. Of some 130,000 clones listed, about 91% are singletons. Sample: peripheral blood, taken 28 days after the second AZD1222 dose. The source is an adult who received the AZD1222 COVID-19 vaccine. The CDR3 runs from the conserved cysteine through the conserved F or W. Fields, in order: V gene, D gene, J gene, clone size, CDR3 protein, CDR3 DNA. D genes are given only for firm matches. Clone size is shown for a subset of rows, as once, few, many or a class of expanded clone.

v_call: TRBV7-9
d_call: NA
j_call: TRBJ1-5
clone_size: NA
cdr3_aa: CASSLGPGAPQHF
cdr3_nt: TGTGCCAGCAGCTTAGGACCCGGGGCGCCCCAGCATTTT

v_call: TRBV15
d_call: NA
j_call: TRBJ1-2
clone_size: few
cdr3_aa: CATSRGQEHYGYTF
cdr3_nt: TGTGCCACCAGCAGAGGTCAGGAGCACTATGGCTACACCTTC

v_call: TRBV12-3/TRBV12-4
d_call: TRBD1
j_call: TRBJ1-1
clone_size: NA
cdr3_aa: CASKTGEVTKAFF
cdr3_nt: TGTGCCAGCAAAACAGGGGAAGTGACGAAAGCTTTCTTT

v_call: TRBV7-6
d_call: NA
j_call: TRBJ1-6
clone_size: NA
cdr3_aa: CASSLDVDYNSPLHF
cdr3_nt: TGTGCCAGCAGCTTAGATGTGGACTATAATTCACCCCTCCACTTT

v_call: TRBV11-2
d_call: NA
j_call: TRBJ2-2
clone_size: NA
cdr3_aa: CASTNRRKDTGELFF
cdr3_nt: TGTGCCAGCACCAACCGGCGGAAAGATACCGGGGAGCTGTTTTTT

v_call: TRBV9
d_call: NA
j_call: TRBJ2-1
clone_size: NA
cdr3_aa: CASSADFSPPLVF
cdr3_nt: TGTGCCAGCAGCGCAGACTTTAGCCCCCCATTGGTCTTC

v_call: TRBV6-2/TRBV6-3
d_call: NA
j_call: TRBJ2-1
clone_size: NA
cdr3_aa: CASSSRPATTVNEQFF
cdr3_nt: TGTGCCAGCAGTTCTCGGCCCGCGACAACAGTAAATGAGCAGTTCTTC

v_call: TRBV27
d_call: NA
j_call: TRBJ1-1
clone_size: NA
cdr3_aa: CASSLRHSTEAFF
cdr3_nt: TGTGCCAGCAGTTTAAGGCATTCCACTGAAGCTTTCTTT

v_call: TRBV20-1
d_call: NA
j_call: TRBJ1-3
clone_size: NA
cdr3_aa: CSAAVANTIYF
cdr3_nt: TGCAGTGCTGCCGTGGCAAACACCATATATTTT

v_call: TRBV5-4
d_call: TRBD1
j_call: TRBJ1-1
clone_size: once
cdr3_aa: CASSFDRGRAFF
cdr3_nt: TGTGCCAGCAGCTTTGACAGGGGGCGAGCTTTCTTT

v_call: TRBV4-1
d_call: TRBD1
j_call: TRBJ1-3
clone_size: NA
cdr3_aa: CASSQGTGGGNTIYF
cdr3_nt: TGCGCCAGCAGCCAAGGGACAGGGGGCGGGAACACCATATATTTT

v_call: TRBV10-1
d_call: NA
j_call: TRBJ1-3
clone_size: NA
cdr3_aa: CASSESGVLGNTIYF
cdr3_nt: TGCGCCAGCAGTGAGTCGGGGGTCCTAGGAAACACCATATATTTT

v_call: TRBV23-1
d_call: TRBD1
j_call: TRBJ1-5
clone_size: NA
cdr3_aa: CASPRDRGSVNGNQPQHF
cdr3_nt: TGCGCCAGCCCCCGGGACAGGGGTTCGGTTAATGGCAATCAGCCCCAGCATTTT

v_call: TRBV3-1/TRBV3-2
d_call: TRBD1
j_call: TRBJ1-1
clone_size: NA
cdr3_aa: CASSQAGARGRGTEAFF
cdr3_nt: TGTGCCAGCAGCCAAGCTGGGGCCAGGGGGCGAGGCACTGAAGCTTTCTTT

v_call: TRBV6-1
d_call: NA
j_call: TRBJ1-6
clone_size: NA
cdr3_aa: CASSDQAAYNSPLHF
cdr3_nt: TGTGCCAGCAGTGATCAGGCAGCCTATAATTCACCCCTCCACTTT

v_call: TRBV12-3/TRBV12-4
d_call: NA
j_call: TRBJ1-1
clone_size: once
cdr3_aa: CASTEQLNTEAFF
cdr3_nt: TGTGCCAGCACCGAACAGCTTAACACTGAAGCTTTCTTT

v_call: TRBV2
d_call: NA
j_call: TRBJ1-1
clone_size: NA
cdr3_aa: CASSVAENTEAFF
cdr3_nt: TGTGCCAGCAGTGTGGCGGAAAACACTGAAGCTTTCTTT

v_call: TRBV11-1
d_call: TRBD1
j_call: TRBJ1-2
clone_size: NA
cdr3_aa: CASSSTGGGSYTF
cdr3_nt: TGTGCCAGCAGCTCGACAGGGGGCGGAAGCTACACCTTC

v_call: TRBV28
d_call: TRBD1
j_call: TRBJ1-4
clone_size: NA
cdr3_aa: CASSPAGTGNEKLFF
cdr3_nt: TGTGCCAGCAGCCCGGCCGGGACAGGAAATGAAAAACTGTTTTTT

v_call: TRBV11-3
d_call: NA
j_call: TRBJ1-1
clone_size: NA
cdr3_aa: CASSLAWGNEAFF
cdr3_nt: TGTGCCAGCAGCTTAGCATGGGGAAATGAAGCTTTCTTT

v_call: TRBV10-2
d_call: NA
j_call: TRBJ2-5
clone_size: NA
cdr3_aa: CASSGGQYQETQYF
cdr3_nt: TGCGCCAGCAGTGGAGGACAGTACCAAGAGACCCAGTACTTC

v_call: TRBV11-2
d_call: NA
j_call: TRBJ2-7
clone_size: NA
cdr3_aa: CASSLDPVAGEQYF
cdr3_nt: TGTGCCAGCAGCTTAGATCCGGTCGCGGGGGAGCAGTACTTC

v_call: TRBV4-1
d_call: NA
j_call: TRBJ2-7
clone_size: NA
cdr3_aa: CASSQIGRGTYEQYF
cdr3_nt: TGCGCCAGCAGCCAGATCGGACGGGGTACCTACGAGCAGTACTTC

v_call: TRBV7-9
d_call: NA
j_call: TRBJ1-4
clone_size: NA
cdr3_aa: CASSLGTVNEKLFF
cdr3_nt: TGTGCCAGCAGCTTAGGCACAGTTAATGAAAAACTGTTTTTT

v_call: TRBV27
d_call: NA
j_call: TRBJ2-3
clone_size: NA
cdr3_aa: CASSLSGGLGGPDTQYF
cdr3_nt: TGTGCCAGCAGTTTATCGGGGGGACTGGGGGGCCCAGATACGCAGTATTTT

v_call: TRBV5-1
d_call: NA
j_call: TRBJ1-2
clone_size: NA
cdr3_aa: CASSLEARNYGYTF
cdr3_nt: TGCGCCAGCAGCTTGGAGGCGCGGAACTATGGCTACACCTTC

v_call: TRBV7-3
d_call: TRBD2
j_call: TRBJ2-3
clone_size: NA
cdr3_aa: CASSGGGPTDTQYF
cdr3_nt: TGTGCCAGCAGCGGCGGGGGGCCCACAGATACGCAGTATTTT

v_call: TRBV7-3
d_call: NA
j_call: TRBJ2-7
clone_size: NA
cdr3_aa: CASSTSGPSGEQYF
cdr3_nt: TGTGCCAGCAGTACAAGCGGCCCGTCTGGCGAGCAGTACTTC

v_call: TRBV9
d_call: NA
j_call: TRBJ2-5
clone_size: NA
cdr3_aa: CASSVVSGETQYF
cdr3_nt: TGTGCCAGCAGCGTAGTCAGCGGCGAGACCCAGTACTTC

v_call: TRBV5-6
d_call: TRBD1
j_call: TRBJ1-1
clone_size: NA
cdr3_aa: CASSYTGGLEAFF
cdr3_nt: TGTGCCAGCAGCTACACAGGGGGCCTTGAAGCTTTCTTT

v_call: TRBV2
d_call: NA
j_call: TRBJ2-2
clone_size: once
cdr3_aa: CASSGWQNTGELFF
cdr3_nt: TGTGCCAGTTCAGGGTGGCAGAACACCGGGGAGCTGTTTTTT

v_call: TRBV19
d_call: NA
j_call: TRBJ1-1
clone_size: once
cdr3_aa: CASSTPPGTGPNTEAFF
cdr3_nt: TGTGCCAGTAGTACCCCTCCGGGTACGGGCCCTAACACTGAAGCTTTCTTT

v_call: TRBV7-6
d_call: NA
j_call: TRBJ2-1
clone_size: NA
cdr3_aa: CASSFESYNEQFF
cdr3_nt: TGTGCCAGCAGCTTTGAGTCCTACAATGAGCAGTTCTTC

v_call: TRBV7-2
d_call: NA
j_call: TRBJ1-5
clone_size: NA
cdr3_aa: CASSLERGAGPQHF
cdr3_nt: TGTGCCAGCAGCTTAGAGAGGGGCGCAGGGCCCCAGCATTTT

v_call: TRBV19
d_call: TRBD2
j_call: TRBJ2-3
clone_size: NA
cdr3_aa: CASSFRTSGSTDTQYF
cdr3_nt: TGTGCCAGTAGTTTTCGGACTAGCGGCAGCACAGATACGCAGTATTTT

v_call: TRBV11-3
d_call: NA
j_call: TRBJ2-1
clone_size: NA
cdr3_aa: CASSLDWGYNEQFF
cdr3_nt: TGTGCCAGCAGCTTAGACTGGGGCTACAATGAGCAGTTCTTC

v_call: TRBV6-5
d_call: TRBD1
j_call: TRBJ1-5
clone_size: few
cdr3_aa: CASSARGTGQPQHF
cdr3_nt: TGTGCCAGCAGCGCTAGGGGGACAGGTCAGCCCCAGCATTTT

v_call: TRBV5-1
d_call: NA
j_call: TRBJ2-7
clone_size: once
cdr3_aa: CASSLTYQGGEQYF
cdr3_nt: TGCGCCAGCAGCCTTACCTATCAGGGAGGCGAGCAGTACTTC

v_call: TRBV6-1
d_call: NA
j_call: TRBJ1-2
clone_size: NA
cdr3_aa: CASSASREPEDYGYTF
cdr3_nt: TGTGCCAGCAGTGCCAGCCGGGAGCCCGAGGACTATGGCTACACCTTC

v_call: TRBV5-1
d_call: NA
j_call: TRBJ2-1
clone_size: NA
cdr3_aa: CASSFNARGRSYNEQFF
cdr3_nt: TGCGCCAGCAGCTTCAACGCCAGGGGTCGATCCTACAATGAGCAGTTCTTC

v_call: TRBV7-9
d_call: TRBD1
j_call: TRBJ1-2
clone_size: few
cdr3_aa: CASSFRGQGGYGYTF
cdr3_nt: TGTGCCAGCAGCTTTAGGGGACAGGGAGGGTATGGCTACACCTTC

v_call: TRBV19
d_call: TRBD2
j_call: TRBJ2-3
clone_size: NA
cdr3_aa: CASSIDPGLAGQADTQYF
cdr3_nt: TGTGCCAGTAGTATAGACCCCGGACTAGCGGGACAAGCAGATACGCAGTATTTT

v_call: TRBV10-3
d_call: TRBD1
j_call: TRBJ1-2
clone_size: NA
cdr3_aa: CASEPDNRGSYTF
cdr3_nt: TGTGCCTCTGAGCCAGACAACAGGGGAAGCTACACCTTC

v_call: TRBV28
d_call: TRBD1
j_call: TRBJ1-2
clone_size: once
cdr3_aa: CASTRMGQGVQNYGYTF
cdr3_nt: TGTGCCAGCACTAGGATGGGACAGGGGGTTCAAAACTATGGCTACACCTTC

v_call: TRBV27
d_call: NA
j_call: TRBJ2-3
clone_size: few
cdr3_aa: CASSLFSTDTQYF
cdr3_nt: TGTGCCAGCAGTTTATTTAGCACAGATACGCAGTATTTT

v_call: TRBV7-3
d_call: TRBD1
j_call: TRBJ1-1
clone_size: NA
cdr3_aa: CASSRQGGTEAFF
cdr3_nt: TGTGCCAGCAGCCGACAGGGTGGGACTGAAGCTTTCTTT

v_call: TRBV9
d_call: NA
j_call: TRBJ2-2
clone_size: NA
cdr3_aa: CASSVVGANTGELFF
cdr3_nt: TGTGCCAGCAGCGTAGTCGGGGCGAACACCGGGGAGCTGTTTTTT

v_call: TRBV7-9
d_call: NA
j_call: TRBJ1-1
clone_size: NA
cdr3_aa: CASVRDTTEAFF
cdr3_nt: TGTGCCAGCGTCCGGGACACCACTGAAGCTTTCTTT

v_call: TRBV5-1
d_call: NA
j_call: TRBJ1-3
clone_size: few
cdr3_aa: CASSLAVTGSGNTIYF
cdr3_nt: TGCGCCAGCAGCTTGGCGGTTACCGGCTCTGGAAACACCATATATTTT

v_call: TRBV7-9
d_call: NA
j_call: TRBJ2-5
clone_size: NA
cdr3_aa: CASNWGPTGETQYF
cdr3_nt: TGTGCCAGCAACTGGGGACCGACCGGGGAGACCCAGTACTTC

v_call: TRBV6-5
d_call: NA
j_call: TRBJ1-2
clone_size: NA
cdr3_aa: CASSQRTGGYTF
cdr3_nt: TGTGCCAGCAGTCAACGGACGGGAGGCTACACCTTC

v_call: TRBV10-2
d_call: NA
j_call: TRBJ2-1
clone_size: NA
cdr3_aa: CASSDLLYPPYNEQFF
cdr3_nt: TGCGCCAGCAGTGACCTCCTCTATCCCCCCTACAATGAGCAGTTCTTC

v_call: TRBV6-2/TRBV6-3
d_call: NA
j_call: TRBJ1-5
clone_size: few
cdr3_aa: CASSYGTRDVRPSNQPQHF
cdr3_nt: TGTGCCAGCAGTTACGGAACTCGGGACGTCCGTCCTAGCAATCAGCCCCAGCATTTT